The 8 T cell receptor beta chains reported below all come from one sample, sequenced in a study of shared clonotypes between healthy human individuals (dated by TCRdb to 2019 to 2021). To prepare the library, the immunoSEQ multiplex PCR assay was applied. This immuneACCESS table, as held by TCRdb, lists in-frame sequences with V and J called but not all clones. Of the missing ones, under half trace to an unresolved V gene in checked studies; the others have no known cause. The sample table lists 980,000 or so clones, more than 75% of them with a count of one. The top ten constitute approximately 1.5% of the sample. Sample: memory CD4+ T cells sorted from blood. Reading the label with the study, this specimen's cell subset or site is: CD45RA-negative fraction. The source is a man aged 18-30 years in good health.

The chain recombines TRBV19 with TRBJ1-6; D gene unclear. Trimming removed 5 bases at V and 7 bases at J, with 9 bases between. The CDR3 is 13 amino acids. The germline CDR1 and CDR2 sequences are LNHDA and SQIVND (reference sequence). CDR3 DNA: TGTGCCAGTAGTGTTGGCGGAAATTCACCCCTCCACTTT. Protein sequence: CASSVGGNSPLHF.

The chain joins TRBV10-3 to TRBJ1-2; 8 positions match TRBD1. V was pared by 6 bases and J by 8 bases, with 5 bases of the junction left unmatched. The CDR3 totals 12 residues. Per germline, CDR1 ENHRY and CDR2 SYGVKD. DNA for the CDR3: TGTGCCATCAGCACAGGGGGAAGAGGCTACACCTTC. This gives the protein CAISTGGRGYTF.

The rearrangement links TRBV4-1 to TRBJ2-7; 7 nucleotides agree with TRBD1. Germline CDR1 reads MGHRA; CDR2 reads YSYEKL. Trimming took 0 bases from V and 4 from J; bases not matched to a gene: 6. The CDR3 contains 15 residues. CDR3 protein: CASSQDIGTEYEQYF. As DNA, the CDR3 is TGCGCCAGCAGCCAAGATATCGGGACAGAGTACGAGCAGTACTTC.

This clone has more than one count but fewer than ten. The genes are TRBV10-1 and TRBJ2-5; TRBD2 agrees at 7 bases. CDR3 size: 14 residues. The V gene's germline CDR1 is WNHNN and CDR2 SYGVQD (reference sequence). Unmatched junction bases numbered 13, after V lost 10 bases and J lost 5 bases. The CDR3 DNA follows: TGCGCCACCTCACGGGGGGAGGCAGGTGAGACCCAGTACTTC. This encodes CATSRGEAGETQYF.

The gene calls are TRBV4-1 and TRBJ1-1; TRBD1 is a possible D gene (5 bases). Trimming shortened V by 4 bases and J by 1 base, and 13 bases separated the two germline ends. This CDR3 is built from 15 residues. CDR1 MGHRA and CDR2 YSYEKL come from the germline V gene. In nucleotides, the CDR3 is TGCGCCAGCAGCCGAACGGGACTTTCGAACACTGAAGCTTTCTTT. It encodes CASSRTGLSNTEAFF.

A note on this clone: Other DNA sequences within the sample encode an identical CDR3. DNA of the CDR3: TGTGCCAGCAGCTCCACAGGGTCCTACGAGCAGTACTTC. Translated: CASSSTGSYEQYF. V usage is TRBV5-6 and J usage is TRBJ2-7; TRBD1 might be the D (6 bases). Deletions cut 3 bases from V and 1 base from J, with 8 bases between. Looked up from germline, CDR1 is SGHDT and CDR2 is YYEEEE. The CDR3 covers 13 residues. Full variable domain (missing parts from reference TRBV5-6 and TRBJ2-7): DAGVTQSPTHLIKTRGQQVTLRCSPKSGHDTVSWYQQALGQGPQFIFQYYEEEERQRGNFPDRFSGHQFPNYSSELNVNALLLGDSALYLCASSSTGSYEQYFGPGTRLTVT.

CDR3 DNA sequence: TGTGCCAGTAGTATATCAGGAACGCAGTATTTT. Amino acid sequence: CASSISGTQYF. This chain connects TRBV19 to TRBJ2-3; D uncertain. Trimming removed 2 bases from V and 9 bases from J, with 6 bases in between. The CDR3 sequence is 11 residues long. In germline, CDR1 is LNHDA, CDR2 SQIVND (reference sequence).

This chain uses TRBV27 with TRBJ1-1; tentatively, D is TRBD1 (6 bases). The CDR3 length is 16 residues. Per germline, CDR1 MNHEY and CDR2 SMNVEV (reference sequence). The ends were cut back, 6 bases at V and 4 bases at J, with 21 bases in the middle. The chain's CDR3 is CASSYDNRVGTTEAFF. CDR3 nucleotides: TGTGCCAGCAGCTACGATAACAGGGTCGGGACCACTGAAGCTTTCTTT.